A single sample gave rise to the 22 T cell receptor beta chains below, sequenced in a study of T cell responses to AZD1222 COVID-19 vaccine. Generated by immunoSEQ multiplex PCR, the TCRdb table keeps only in-frame clones and is missing some. The sample has fewer than 85,000 clones; approximately 92% are singletons. The sequencing used peripheral blood, collected on day 0 of AZD1222 vaccination. These receptors were obtained from an adult in good health.

This clone has a handful of counts. The rearrangement uses TRBV19 and TRBJ2-7, with a tentative D call TRBD1 (5 bases). The germline CDR1 and CDR2 sequences are LNHDA and SQIVND (reference sequence). Trimming removed 5 bases from V and 7 bases from J, with 21 bases in between. CDR3 length: 15 residues. The CDR3 loop is CASSYYAQGSGEQYF. In DNA, the CDR3 is TGTGCCAGTAGTTATTACGCCCAGGGTTCTGGGGAGCAGTACTTC.

In DNA form, the CDR3 reads TGTGCCAGCAGTTACGACAGTTACACAGATACGCAGTATTTT. This gives the protein CASSYDSYTDTQYF. The chain recombines TRBV6-5 with TRBJ2-3, with D perhaps matching TRBD1 (5 bases). V was pared by 2 bases and J by 2 bases, with 8 bases between. Germline CDR1 MNHEY, CDR2 SVGAGI. The CDR3 totals 14 residues.

This chain connects TRBV7-2 to TRBJ1-4, with D perhaps TRBD1 (6 bases). Between the trimmed V and J ends, which lost 5 bases and 2 bases, there was a span of 9 bases. Germline V gene sequence: CDR1 SGHTA, CDR2 FQGNSA. The length of the CDR3 is 14 residues. CDR3 in DNA: TGTGCCAGCAGCGCGGACAGTACTAATGAAAAACTGTTTTTT. Protein product: CASSADSTNEKLFF. Full variable domain (outside the CDR3, taken from reference TRBV7-2 and TRBJ1-4): GAGVSQSPSNKVTEKGKDVELRCDPISGHTALYWYRQSLGQGLEFLIYFQGNSAPDKSGLPSDRFSAERTGGSVSTLTIQRTQQEDSAVYLCASSADSTNEKLFFGSGTQLSVL.

The chain is built from TRBV7-9 and TRBJ2-3; D is unresolved. Germline V gene data show CDR1 as SEHNR and CDR2 as FQNEAQ (reference sequence). This CDR3 region has 15 residues. The germline V and J ends were trimmed by 4 bases and 5 bases, with 16 bases remaining between them. The CDR3 is CASSSPSPRRDTQYF. CDR3 nucleotide sequence: TGTGCCAGCAGCTCCCCCAGCCCGCGGAGAGATACGCAGTATTTT.

This chain connects TRBV29-1 to TRBJ1-1; D is unclear. The CDR3 consists of 11 residues. Germline V lookup: CDR1 SQVTM, CDR2 ANQGSEA. V was clipped by 0 bases and J by 11 bases, with 10 bases between them. CDR3 sequence (DNA): TGCAGCGTTGAAGAGAGGGCAGCGGCTTTCTTT. This encodes CSVEERAAAFF. Full variable domain (missing parts from reference TRBV29-1 and TRBJ1-1): SAVISQKPSRDICQRGTSLTIQCQVDSQVTMMFWYRQQPGQSLTLIATANQGSEATYESGFVIDKFPISRPNLTFSTLTVSNMSPEDSSIYLCSVEERAAAFFGQGTRLTVV.

This clone was counted a single time. This rearrangement joins TRBV27 to TRBJ2-7, with 8 bases matching TRBD1. V trimming: 6 bases; J trimming: 4 bases; junction bases outside the gene matches: 11. Germline V gene lookup returns CDR1 MNHEY and CDR2 SMNVEV (reference sequence). This CDR3 region has 15 residues. This CDR3 is CASSRGTGRLYEQYF. CDR3 sequence (DNA): TGTGCCAGCAGCCGGGGGACAGGAAGATTATACGAGCAGTACTTC.

This chain uses TRBV6-2 or TRBV6-3 with TRBJ2-1; the match to TRBD2 covers 8 bases. After removal of 4 bases from V and 9 bases from J, the junction contained 5 bases not matched to a gene. The CDR3 runs 13 residues. Per the germline V gene, CDR1 is MNHEY and CDR2 is SVGEGT. CDR3 sequence: CASSLREEGEQFF. CDR3 coding DNA: TGTGCCAGCAGTTTGCGGGAGGAGGGTGAGCAGTTCTTC.

The chain carries TRBV5-5 and TRBJ2-3, with no clear D. The V gene's germline CDR1 is SGHKS and CDR2 YYEKEE (reference sequence). Between the trimmed V and J ends, which lost 0 bases and 0 bases, there was a span of 2 bases. CDR3 size: 13 residues. The CDR3 reads CASSLGSTDTQYF. Written as DNA, the CDR3 is TGTGCCAGCAGCTTGGGGAGCACAGATACGCAGTATTTT.

This chain connects TRBV7-9 to TRBJ2-1; D possibly corresponds to TRBD2 (7 bases). The CDR3 totals 18 residues. Germline V lookup: CDR1 SEHNR, CDR2 FQNEAQ (reference sequence). V lost 5 bases and J lost 1, with 21 bases in between. Written as DNA, the CDR3 is TGTGCCAGCAGCCCCCCCGACGGGCGGGGGCTTTCCTACAATGAGCAGTTCTTC. This encodes CASSPPDGRGLSYNEQFF.

This clone was seen only once. The chain joins TRBV7-2 to TRBJ1-1; D is uncertain. CDR1 and CDR2 from the germline V gene are SGHTA and FQGNSA. V lost 5 bases, J lost 1 base, and 17 bases lay in between. CDR3 size: 16 residues. This CDR3 is CASSPSGVAENTEAFF. The CDR3 bases are TGTGCCAGCAGCCCCTCTGGGGTGGCGGAGAACACTGAAGCTTTCTTT.

The chain combines TRBV9 with TRBJ2-1; 7 bases line up with TRBD2. From germline, CDR1 is SGDLS and CDR2 YYNGEE. This CDR3 contains 15 residues. Losses at the gene ends were 0 bases for V and 5 bases for J; bases not matched to a gene: 5. The CDR3 sequence is CASSVGRESDNEQFF. CDR3 in DNA: TGTGCCAGCAGCGTAGGGCGGGAGTCCGACAATGAGCAGTTCTTC.

Here the CDR3 reads CASSESLAGLNEQFF. In nucleotides, the CDR3 is TGTGCCAGCAGTGAAAGTCTAGCGGGTCTCAATGAGCAGTTCTTC. J is TRBJ2-1 and V is TRBV25-1; 8 bases match TRBD2. Germline-derived CDR1 and CDR2 are MGHDK and SYGVNS. The CDR3 extends over 15 amino acids. The J segment lost 6 bases and the V segment lost 2 bases, leaving 6 bases of the junction unmatched.

The CDR3 nucleotides are TGTGCCAGCAGCCCCGGGACTAGGAGCGAGCAGTACTTC. It is translated as CASSPGTRSEQYF. The chain couples TRBV11-2 to TRBJ2-7; 8 nucleotides agree with TRBD2. Unmatched junction bases numbered 6, after V lost 5 bases and J lost 6 bases. This CDR3 comprises 13 residues. The germline V gene encodes CDR1 SGHAT and CDR2 FQNNGV.

The V call is TRBV29-1, the J call TRBJ1-1; no clear D gene. Deletions cut 4 bases from V and 8 bases from J, with 8 bases between. This CDR3 contains 10 residues. In germline, CDR1 is SQVTM, CDR2 ANQGSEA. The CDR3 DNA is TGCAGCGTTGCCACAGCCGAAGCTTTCTTT. Encoded protein: CSVATAEAFF. The entire variable domain, with the rest obtained from reference TRBV29-1 and TRBJ1-1, is as follows: SAVISQKPSRDICQRGTSLTIQCQVDSQVTMMFWYRQQPGQSLTLIATANQGSEATYESGFVIDKFPISRPNLTFSTLTVSNMSPEDSSIYLCSVATAEAFFGQGTRLTVV.

This chain connects TRBV29-1 to TRBJ1-1; D might be TRBD1 (5 bases). This CDR3 spans 15 amino acids. V was trimmed by 4 bases and J by 0 bases, leaving 15 bases between them. Looked up from germline, CDR1 is SQVTM and CDR2 is ANQGSEA. CDR3 in amino acids: CSVALQGGMNTEAFF. CDR3 coding DNA: TGCAGCGTTGCCCTGCAGGGCGGGATGAACACTGAAGCTTTCTTT. Together with reference TRBV29-1 and TRBJ1-1, the CDR3 gives the full variable domain: SAVISQKPSRDICQRGTSLTIQCQVDSQVTMMFWYRQQPGQSLTLIATANQGSEATYESGFVIDKFPISRPNLTFSTLTVSNMSPEDSSIYLCSVALQGGMNTEAFFGQGTRLTVV.

The V gene is TRBV27, the J gene TRBJ2-6, with a weak D call TRBD2 (5 bases). CDR1 and CDR2 from the germline V gene are MNHEY and SMNVEV (reference sequence). This CDR3 is built from 13 residues. Trimming removed 9 bases from V and 2 bases from J, with 8 bases in between. CDR3 in amino acids: CASTRAGANVLTF. In DNA form, the CDR3 reads TGTGCCAGTACGAGGGCTGGGGCCAACGTCCTGACTTTC.

This rearrangement joins TRBV7-9 to TRBJ1-5; D perhaps matches TRBD1 (5 bases). This CDR3 spans 15 amino acids. V lost 1 base and J 0 bases, leaving 7 bases between the germline ends. CDR1 and CDR2 (germline): SEHNR, FQNEAQ (reference sequence). The CDR3 nucleotides read TGTGCCAGCAGCTTAGGGGGGGTTAGCAATCAGCCCCAGCATTTT. This codes for CASSLGGVSNQPQHF.

The gene calls are TRBV16 and TRBJ2-1, with 11 bases matching TRBD2. Trimming at V came to 3 bases and at J to 8 bases, leaving 6 bases not matched to a gene. The CDR3 is 15 residues long. CDR1 KGHSY and CDR2 FQNENV come from the germline V gene. The DNA of the CDR3 is TGTGCCAGCAGCCAGATAGCGGGAGGGCTATATGAGCAGTTCTTC. This gives the protein CASSQIAGGLYEQFF.

The CDR3 nucleotides are TGTGCCAGCGGCCGGACAGGAACTAACTATGGCTACACCTTC. This gives the protein CASGRTGTNYGYTF. This sequence joins TRBV6-5 and TRBJ1-2; 7 bases fit TRBD1. Germline-derived CDR1 and CDR2 are MNHEY and SVGAGI. Trimming removed 8 bases from V and 0 bases from J; junction bases left unmatched: 6. The CDR3 covers 14 residues.

The V call is TRBV28, the J call TRBJ1-5, with D unresolved. This CDR3 comprises 12 residues. V lost 10 bases and J 0 bases, leaving 7 bases between the germline ends. CDR1 and CDR2 from the germline V gene are MDHEN and SYDVKM. CDR3 DNA: TGTGCCACCCAATATAGCAATCAGCCCCAGCATTTT. Protein: CATQYSNQPQHF.

The chain couples TRBV6-5 to TRBJ2-3; 8 bases align to TRBD1. CDR1 and CDR2 (germline): MNHEY, SVGAGI. V dropped 7 bases and J dropped 6; count of bases not matched to a gene: 12. The CDR3 sequence is 15 residues long. CDR3 sequence: CASTKTGAKGDTQYF. In DNA form, the CDR3 reads TGTGCCAGCACCAAGACAGGGGCCAAAGGGGATACGCAGTATTTT.

The V gene is TRBV3-1 (or the pseudogene TRBV3-2), the J gene TRBJ2-7; D gene uncertain. V gave up 4 bases and J gave up 3 bases, with 10 bases separating them. The CDR3 length is 13 residues. Per germline, CDR1 LGHDT and CDR2 YNNKEL (reference sequence). The CDR3 DNA reads as TGTGCCAGCAGCCCGCCTTTTCACTACGAGCAGTACTTC. This translates into CASSPPFHYEQYF.